The 27 T cell receptor beta chains below were found in one sample sequenced in a study of blood T cell repertoires in COVID-19. Sequencing was performed with immunoSEQ multiplex PCR; in TCRdb, only in-frame clones are kept and a portion is missing. The sample has approximately 120,000 clones, around 76% seen once. The specimen sequenced was peripheral blood. All receptors derive from a human donor in a cohort sampled during active COVID-19.

This clone was counted a single time. The chain employs TRBV5-6 and TRBJ2-7; 12 nucleotides line up with TRBD2. Germline V gives CDR1 SGHDT, CDR2 YYEEEE. The V and J ends lost 4 bases and 3 bases, in that order; junction bases with no gene match: 5. The CDR3 is 15 residues long. The CDR3 nucleotides are TGTGCCAGCAGCCCTACTAGCGGGGGGTTCTACGAGCAGTACTTC. It translates to CASSPTSGGFYEQYF.

The chain links TRBV2 to TRBJ2-5; 12 nucleotides align to TRBD2. The CDR3 has 16 amino acids. Germline V gene data show CDR1 as SNHLY and CDR2 as FYNNEI. J lost 5 bases, V lost 4 bases, and 8 bases had no gene match. The CDR3 nucleotides read TGTGCCAGCAGTGGACTAGCGGGGGCCACGGGGGAGACCCAGTACTTC. This encodes CASSGLAGATGETQYF.

This clone was counted once. The chain recombines TRBV27 with TRBJ1-1, with 9 bases identical to TRBD1. V lost 7 bases and J lost 1; bases outside the gene matches: 4. This CDR3 region has 14 residues. The germline CDR1 and CDR2 sequences are MNHEY and SMNVEV (reference sequence). This CDR3 is CASKLQGANTEAFF. Written as DNA, the CDR3 is TGTGCCAGCAAACTACAGGGGGCGAACACTGAAGCTTTCTTT.

This clone showed up just once. The chain couples TRBV5-4 to TRBJ1-4; D is unclear. The ends were cut back, 4 bases at V and 8 bases at J, with 18 bases in the middle. The CDR3 length is 15 residues. In germline, CDR1 is SGHNT, CDR2 YYREEE (reference sequence). The CDR3 sequence: CASSDAQEVGEKLFF. CDR3 in DNA: TGTGCCAGCAGCGACGCTCAGGAGGTCGGAGAAAAACTGTTTTTT.

This chain links TRBV6-5 with TRBJ2-2; D is perhaps TRBD1 (5 bases). Germline-derived CDR1 and CDR2 are MNHEY and SVGAGI. V was cut by 6 bases and J by 4 bases, with 15 bases left in between. The CDR3 length is 15 residues. This CDR3 is CASRRWQGITGELFF. CDR3 DNA: TGTGCCAGCAGGAGGTGGCAGGGTATCACCGGGGAGCTGTTTTTT.

CDR3: CASSLGQAAYNSPLHF. CDR3 coding DNA: TGTGCCAGCAGCTTAGGGCAGGCCGCTTATAATTCACCCCTCCACTTT. The J gene is TRBJ1-6, the V gene TRBV7-6; D gene uncertain. Per germline, CDR1 SGHVS and CDR2 FNYEAQ. The CDR3 runs 16 residues. V lost 1 base, J lost 4 bases, and 11 bases lay in between.

V usage is TRBV11-3 and J usage is TRBJ1-4, with D uncertain. The ends were cut back, 0 bases at V and 7 bases at J, with 18 bases in the middle. Germline-derived CDR1 and CDR2 are SGHNT and YENEEA. The CDR3 runs to 17 residues. CDR3 in amino acids: CASSLESGILVSEKLFF. The CDR3 region has the DNA TGTGCCAGCAGCTTAGAATCCGGGATATTAGTGAGTGAAAAACTGTTTTTT.

The chain combines TRBV30 with TRBJ1-4; D possibly corresponds to TRBD1 (6 bases). This CDR3 comprises 15 residues. Looked up from germline, CDR1 is GTSNPN and CDR2 is SVGIG (reference sequence). V lost 3 bases and J lost 8, with 19 bases in between. Here the CDR3 DNA reads TGTGCCTGGAGAACGCCGGGGACATTGGGAGAAAAACTGTTTTTT. This gives the protein CAWRTPGTLGEKLFF.

CDR3 residues: CASSYEGDEQYF. In DNA form, the CDR3 reads TGTGCCAGCAGTTACGAGGGGGACGAGCAGTACTTC. The chain links TRBV6-5 to TRBJ2-7; tentative D call: TRBD1 (6 bases). This CDR3 comprises 12 residues. The V end lost 2 bases, the J end lost 5 bases, and 7 bases lay between the germline ends. Looked up from germline, CDR1 is MNHEY and CDR2 is SVGAGI.

This clone was counted a single time. V is TRBV5-1 and J is TRBJ2-7; 7 bases are a match to TRBD1. This CDR3 is 13 amino acids long. V lost 3 bases, J lost 4 bases, and 4 bases stayed unmatched. Germline lookup yields CDR1 SGHRS and CDR2 YFSETQ. The chain's CDR3 is CASSSRQGYEQYF. For the CDR3, the DNA is TGCGCCAGCAGCTCAAGACAGGGTTACGAGCAGTACTTC.

The chain is built from TRBV28 and TRBJ2-1, with 16 bases matching TRBD2. CDR3 length equals 18 residues. J was trimmed by 4 bases and V by 5 bases; bases with no gene match: 8. From germline, CDR1 is MDHEN and CDR2 SYDVKM. CDR3 sequence: CASSEGLAGGPEYNEQFF. The DNA of the CDR3 is TGTGCCAGCAGTGAGGGACTAGCGGGGGGGCCGGAGTACAATGAGCAGTTCTTC.

In the case of this clone: The DNA is left out, because the CDR3 cannot be placed on it with certainty; the CDR3 is given as TCRdb lists it. This chain links TRBV10-1 with TRBJ2-3; whether TRBD2, the table's D call, matches the DNA was not checked. The germline gives CDR1 WNHNN, CDR2 SYGVQD (reference sequence). 15 amino acids form the CDR3, both terminal residues included. CDR3 residues: CASSESVASGARRYF.

The chain joins TRBV4-2 to TRBJ2-3, with TRBD2 identical over 15 bases. V was pared by 4 bases and J by 5 bases, with 4 bases of the junction left unmatched. This CDR3 has 16 residues. Germline CDR1 reads LGHNA; CDR2 reads YNFKEQ. Here the CDR3 reads CASSRTSGGAVDTQYF. Here the CDR3 DNA reads TGTGCCAGCAGCCGGACTAGCGGGGGGGCCGTAGATACGCAGTATTTT.

The chain combines TRBV15 with TRBJ1-1; unclear D gene. The CDR3 runs to 17 residues. The V and J ends lost 0 bases and 5 bases respectively, with 19 bases between them. From germline, CDR1 is LNHNV and CDR2 YYDKDF (reference sequence). CDR3 DNA sequence: TGTGCCACCAGCAGAGATCGGTCCCCGAAGGAGGAGACTGAAGCTTTCTTT. Amino acids: CATSRDRSPKEETEAFF.

The chain joins TRBV5-1 to TRBJ1-1; no clear D. Germline-derived CDR1 and CDR2 are SGHRS and YFSETQ. There are 16 residues in the CDR3. The V gene lost 4 bases and the J gene lost 3 bases, with 19 bases spanning the gap. The CDR3 loop reads CASSRLLQARDTEAFF. CDR3 sequence (DNA): TGCGCCAGCAGCCGGCTCTTACAAGCTAGAGACACTGAAGCTTTCTTT. Full variable domain (outside the CDR3, taken from reference TRBV5-1 and TRBJ1-1): KAGVTQTPRYLIKTRGQQVTLSCSPISGHRSVSWYQQTPGQGLQFLFEYFSETQRNKGNFPGRFSGRQFSNSRSEMNVSTLELGDSALYLCASSRLLQARDTEAFFGQGTRLTVV.

The chain joins TRBV5-4 to TRBJ2-1; a possible D gene is TRBD2 (5 bases). Germline V gene sequence: CDR1 SGHNT, CDR2 YYREEE (reference sequence). The length of the CDR3 is 15 residues. Trimming pared 3 bases from V and 2 bases from J, leaving 12 bases between. In DNA, the CDR3 is TGTGCCAGCAGCTCAAAAGCGGCGGCCTACAATGAGCAGTTCTTC. As protein: CASSSKAAAYNEQFF.

The rearrangement joins TRBV3-1 (or the pseudogene TRBV3-2) to TRBJ1-6; the D gene is possibly TRBD1 (5 bases). V was cut by 5 bases and J by 6 bases, with 11 bases left in between. This CDR3 is 14 amino acids long. The germline gives CDR1 LGHDT, CDR2 YNNKEL (reference sequence). In DNA, the CDR3 is TGTGCCAGCAGCGTCTACAGGTTTAATTCACCCCTCCACTTT. This translates into CASSVYRFNSPLHF.

The V call is TRBV19, the J call TRBJ1-6; perhaps TRBD1 as D (5 bases). The V gene lost 5 bases and the J gene lost 7 bases, with 12 bases spanning the gap. The CDR3 extends over 14 amino acids. CDR1 and CDR2 from the germline V gene are LNHDA and SQIVND (reference sequence). CDR3 region: CASSPDRHNSPLHF. Here the CDR3 DNA reads TGTGCCAGTAGTCCAGACAGACACAATTCACCCCTCCACTTT.

The chain has TRBV2 and TRBJ1-1; D gene ambiguous. V dropped 6 bases and J dropped 0 bases, with 14 bases sitting between them. CDR3 length: 15 residues. CDR1 is SNHLY and CDR2 is FYNNEI in the germline V gene. The CDR3 reads CASRSGLGMNTEAFF. In DNA form, the CDR3 reads TGTGCCAGCAGATCGGGGTTGGGGATGAACACTGAAGCTTTCTTT.

The chain uses TRBV28 and TRBJ1-5; D uncertain. V shed 5 bases and J shed 0 bases, with 17 bases lying between them. Germline lookup yields CDR1 MDHEN and CDR2 SYDVKM. This CDR3 has 17 amino acids. CDR3 nucleotides: TGTGCCAGCAGTCCCGACCGACTGCGGGATAGCAATCAGCCCCAGCATTTT. Its protein is CASSPDRLRDSNQPQHF.

The chain links TRBV19 to TRBJ2-7; tentatively, D is TRBD1 (5 bases). This CDR3 spans 15 amino acids. Germline values: CDR1 LNHDA, CDR2 SQIVND (reference sequence). V lost 3 bases and J 7 bases, leaving 19 bases between the germline ends. The CDR3 bases are TGTGCCAGTAGTATGGGCAGGGCGATCCCTGGGGAGCAGTACTTC. This codes for CASSMGRAIPGEQYF. Combining the CDR3 with reference TRBV19 and TRBJ2-7 gives the whole variable domain DGGITQSPKYLFRKEGQNVTLSCEQNLNHDAMYWYRQDPGQGLRLIYYSQIVNDFQKGDIAEGYSVSREKKESFPLTVTSAQKNPTAFYLCASSMGRAIPGEQYFGPGTRLTVT.

This sequence joins TRBV4-1 and TRBJ2-3; 8 bases map to TRBD1. The CDR3 is 15 amino acids. Germline values: CDR1 MGHRA, CDR2 YSYEKL. J lost 7 bases, V lost 6 bases, and 12 bases had no gene match. The CDR3 here is CASRTGTGAANTQYF. The CDR3 DNA is TGCGCCAGCAGGACCGGGACAGGAGCCGCTAATACGCAGTATTTT.

The rearrangement uses TRBV19 and TRBJ2-7; a possible D gene is TRBD2 (6 bases). V lost 1 base and J lost 3, with 13 bases in between. The CDR3 spans 15 residues. Germline-derived CDR1 and CDR2 are LNHDA and SQIVND (reference sequence). CDR3 region: CASSIAQGGFYEQYF. In nucleotides, the CDR3 is TGTGCCAGTAGTATAGCTCAGGGAGGCTTCTACGAGCAGTACTTC.

The chain joins TRBV12-3 or TRBV12-4 to TRBJ2-7, with D hard to call. V was pared by 6 bases and J by 5 bases, with 8 bases between. The length of the CDR3 is 11 residues. This chain's CDR3 is CASSSYNEQYF. In nucleotides, the CDR3 is TGTGCCAGCAGCTCTTACAACGAGCAGTACTTC.

This clone was detected only once. The V call is TRBV4-1, the J call TRBJ1-5; D is possibly TRBD1 (6 bases). The V and J ends lost 5 bases and 5 bases respectively, with 25 bases between them. The CDR3 is 18 residues long. Germline loops: CDR1 MGHRA, CDR2 YSYEKL. The CDR3 sequence: CASSGRRVGGRRDQPQHF. The DNA for the CDR3 is TGCGCCAGCAGCGGCCGTCGGGTGGGGGGGCGCAGAGATCAGCCCCAGCATTTT.

This sequence joins TRBV14 and TRBJ2-7; perhaps TRBD2 as D (6 bases). This CDR3 spans 15 amino acids. V was shortened by 4 bases and J by 5 bases, with 18 bases between the two germline ends. Germline CDR1 reads SGHDN; CDR2 reads FVKESK. The CDR3 DNA is TGTGCCAGCAGCCCCCTTGGAGGGGTCCGGGACGAGCAGTACTTC. This sequence encodes CASSPLGGVRDEQYF.

This chain uses TRBV7-2 with TRBJ1-5; 10 bases agree with TRBD1. The CDR3 is 14 amino acids. Looked up from germline, CDR1 is SGHTA and CDR2 is FQGNSA. J gave up 6 bases and V 4 bases, and 3 bases lay outside the gene matches. CDR3 sequence reads: CASSSGQGTQPQHF. For the CDR3, the DNA is TGTGCCAGCAGCTCGGGACAGGGGACTCAGCCCCAGCATTTT.